Listed below are T cell receptor beta chains from one sample, sequenced in a study of neurological immune-mediated disorders. TCRdb used MiXCR to reprocess the 5' RACE reads, holding one entry per CDR3 protein. The profile covers 25,000 or so distinct CDR3 sequences, with around 13% appearing a single time and around 5.9% taken by the ten largest. Sequences were obtained from CD4+ T cells from blood. The receptors come from a female donor with HTLV-1-associated myelopathy (HAM/TSP). The CDR3 runs from the conserved cysteine through the conserved F or W. The order of the fields is J gene, clone size, V gene, D gene, CDR3 protein, CDR3 DNA. A D gene is named only where the DNA matches it firmly. Clone size is stated in some rows and not others, as once, few, many or a class when expanded.

TRBJ1-2 | medium-sized | TRBV6-5 | NA | CASSYQQGGYGYTF | TGTGCCAGCAGTTACCAACAGGGAGGCTATGGCTACACCTTC
TRBJ1-4 | NA | TRBV14 | NA | CTSRPNGGAFEKLFF | TGTACCAGCAGACCCAACGGGGGGGCGTTCGAAAAACTGTTTTTT
TRBJ1-1 | many | TRBV5-1 | TRBD1 | CASRARTGGDTEAFF | TGCGCCAGCAGAGCAAGGACAGGGGGCGACACTGAAGCTTTCTTT
TRBJ2-5 | many | TRBV7-8 | NA | CASSLREETQYF | TGTGCCAGCAGCTTAAGAGAGGAGACCCAGTACTTC
TRBJ2-7 | many | TRBV29-1 | NA | CSAEVGSSEQYF | TGCAGCGCCGAGGTGGGCAGCTCCGAGCAGTACTTC
TRBJ2-7 | NA | TRBV12-3/TRBV12-4 | NA | CASTTSPLASHEQYF | TGTGCCAGCACCACTTCTCCGCTAGCATCCCACGAGCAGTACTTC
TRBJ2-1 | many | TRBV12-3/TRBV12-4 | NA | CASSWGAGTYNEQFF | TGTGCCAGCAGTTGGGGGGCAGGGACCTACAATGAGCAGTTCTTC
TRBJ2-3 | NA | TRBV5-1 | TRBD1 | CASSLGGTGPTDTQYF | TGCGCCAGCAGCTTGGGGGGGACAGGGCCCACAGATACGCAGTATTTT
TRBJ2-7 | few | TRBV6-5 | TRBD2 | CASSYSGTSAYERYF | TGTGCCAGCAGTTATAGCGGGACTAGCGCCTACGAGCGGTACTTC
TRBJ2-7 | many | TRBV7-9 | NA | CASSSDIYEQYF | TGTGCCAGCAGCTCAGATATATACGAGCAGTACTTC
TRBJ2-3 | medium-sized | TRBV6-5 | NA | CASSYRARDTQYF | TGTGCCAGCAGTTACAGGGCTCGGGATACGCAGTATTTT
TRBJ2-1 | many | TRBV20-1 | NA | CSARDSLRGRNEQFF | TGCAGTGCTAGAGATTCTCTCCGGGGCCGCAATGAGCAGTTCTTC
TRBJ1-2 | many | TRBV7-9 | TRBD1 | CASSLLQGTGTLGYTF | TGTGCCAGCAGCTTGCTCCAAGGGACAGGGACCCTTGGCTACACCTTC
TRBJ2-2 | many | TRBV3-1 | TRBD1 | CASSQVSQGAGELFF | TGTGCCAGCAGCCAAGTCTCACAGGGGGCCGGGGAGCTGTTTTTT
TRBJ2-2 | NA | TRBV12-3/TRBV12-4 | TRBD2 | CASSLILAGEMDMFF | TGTGCCAGCAGTTTAATCCTAGCGGGAGAAATGGACATGTTTTTT
TRBJ2-2 | many | TRBV7-2 | NA | CASSLERNTGELFF | TGTGCCAGCAGCTTAGAGCGAAACACCGGGGAGCTGTTTTTT
TRBJ2-3 | many | TRBV6-5 | NA | CASSRSGTSTDTQYF | TGTGCCAGCAGCAGAAGCGGAACTAGCACAGATACGCAGTATTTT
TRBJ2-5 | many | TRBV7-8 | TRBD2 | CASSSRGAAETQYF | TGTGCCAGCAGCTCGCGGGGGGCCGCAGAGACCCAGTACTTC
TRBJ2-1 | many | TRBV5-7 | NA | CASSLWDGGYNEQFF | TGTGCCAGCAGCTTGTGGGACGGAGGCTACAATGAGCAGTTCTTC
TRBJ2-7 | many | TRBV18 | NA | CASSLKTYEQYF | TGTGCCAGCTCACTAAAAACCTACGAGCAGTACTTC
TRBJ2-5 | many | TRBV7-6 | NA | CASRRNRIQETQYF | TGTGCCAGCAGAAGAAACAGAATTCAAGAGACCCAGTACTTC
TRBJ2-5 | NA | TRBV7-8 | TRBD1 | CTSEGAGETQYF | TGTACAAGCGAGGGGGCCGGGGAGACCCAGTACTTC
TRBJ2-3 | many | TRBV11-2 | NA | CASSLGTTHTDTQYF | TGTGCCAGCAGCTTAGGGACTACACACACAGATACGCAGTATTTT
TRBJ2-3 | many | TRBV24-1 | NA | CATSDLWGAAHTQYF | TGTGCCACCAGTGATTTATGGGGGGCAGCTCATACGCAGTATTTT
TRBJ1-2 | many | TRBV15 | TRBD1 | CATSNGTARRHGYTF | TGTGCCACCAGTAACGGGACAGCCCGAAGGCATGGCTACACCTTC
TRBJ2-1 | few | TRBV19 | TRBD2 | CASSTTSGPYNEQFF | TGTGCCAGTAGTACAACTAGCGGGCCCTACAATGAGCAGTTCTTC
TRBJ1-1 | many | TRBV15 | NA | CATSRGVNTEAFF | TGTGCCACCAGCAGGGGGGTGAACACTGAAGCTTTCTTT
TRBJ2-3 | many | TRBV7-2 | TRBD2 | CASSLGLASDTQYF | TGTGCCAGCAGCTTAGGACTAGCCTCAGATACGCAGTATTTT
TRBJ2-2 | many | TRBV7-3 | NA | CASSSLAGELFF | TGTGCCAGCAGCTCCCTGGCCGGGGAGCTGTTTTTT
TRBJ2-7 | many | TRBV29-1 | TRBD2 | CSVGGLAGSYEQYF | TGCAGCGTTGGTGGGCTAGCGGGCTCCTACGAGCAGTACTTC
TRBJ1-6 | NA | TRBV5-6 | TRBD1 | CASSARGFPLQF | TGTGCCAGCAGCGCCAGGGGGTTCCCCCTCCAATTT
TRBJ2-5 | medium-sized | TRBV3-1 | TRBD2 | CASSPSGETQYF | TGTGCCAGCAGCCCTAGCGGGGAGACCCAGTACTTC
TRBJ1-2 | NA | TRBV11-3 | NA | CASSFTSGSYYGYTF | TGTGCCAGCAGCTTTACTTCGGGCTCCTACTATGGTTACACCTTC
TRBJ2-1 | many | TRBV24-1 | NA | CAIRPRLGNEQFF | TGTGCCATACGGCCCCGTTTGGGCAATGAGCAGTTCTTC
TRBJ2-6 | many | TRBV7-2 | NA | CASSSYSLGFGANVLTF | TGTGCCAGCAGTTCATACAGTCTTGGCTTTGGGGCCAACGTCCTGACTTTC
TRBJ2-1 | many | TRBV29-1 | TRBD2 | CSVGWGLGDEQFF | TGCAGCGTTGGCTGGGGACTAGGCGATGAGCAGTTCTTC
TRBJ2-1 | many | TRBV5-1 | NA | CASSLEMGHSNNEQFF | TGCGCCAGCAGCTTGGAAATGGGACACAGTAACAATGAGCAGTTCTTC
TRBJ2-5 | many | TRBV5-6 | NA | CASSPPLVRETQYF | TGTGCCAGCAGCCCGCCACTAGTTAGGGAGACCCAGTACTTC
TRBJ2-3 | many | TRBV6-2/TRBV6-3 | TRBD2 | CASRSSGASTDTQYF | TGTGCCAGCAGATCTAGCGGGGCTAGCACAGATACGCAGTATTTT
TRBJ2-5 | many | TRBV20-1 | TRBD2 | CSALRVAGGKETQYF | TGCAGTGCCCTGAGGGTAGCGGGAGGAAAAGAGACCCAGTACTTC
TRBJ1-2 | many | TRBV20-1 | NA | CSAKIDYGYTF | TGCAGTGCCAAAATCGATTATGGCTACACCTTC
TRBJ1-6 | many | TRBV20-1 | NA | CSASQPGNYSPLHF | TGCAGTGCTAGCCAACCGGGGAATTATTCACCCCTCCACTTT
TRBJ2-2 | many | TRBV5-1 | NA | CASSPQGATTTGELFF | TGCGCCAGCAGCCCTCAGGGAGCTACTACCACCGGGGAGCTGTTTTTT
TRBJ2-7 | NA | TRBV5-1 | NA | CAISMEGSSYEQYF | TGCGCCATCAGCATGGAGGGCAGCTCCTACGAGCAGTACTTC
TRBJ2-5 | NA | TRBV4-1 | NA | CASSLGIRETQYF | TGCGCCAGCAGCCTAGGCATAAGGGAGACCCAGTACTTC
TRBJ2-7 | large | TRBV4-2 | NA | CASSQEVGSEQYF | TGTGCCAGCAGCCAAGAGGTTGGGAGCGAGCAGTACTTC
TRBJ2-3 | many | TRBV20-1 | NA | CSASTSTDTQYF | TGCAGTGCTAGTACTAGCACAGATACGCAGTATTTT
TRBJ2-5 | many | TRBV4-1 | NA | CASSPSLQETQYF | TGCGCCAGCAGCCCTAGTTTACAAGAGACCCAGTACTTC
TRBJ2-7 | many | TRBV28 | NA | CASSPHDRYYEQYF | TGTGCCAGCAGCCCCCATGACCGTTACTACGAGCAGTACTTC